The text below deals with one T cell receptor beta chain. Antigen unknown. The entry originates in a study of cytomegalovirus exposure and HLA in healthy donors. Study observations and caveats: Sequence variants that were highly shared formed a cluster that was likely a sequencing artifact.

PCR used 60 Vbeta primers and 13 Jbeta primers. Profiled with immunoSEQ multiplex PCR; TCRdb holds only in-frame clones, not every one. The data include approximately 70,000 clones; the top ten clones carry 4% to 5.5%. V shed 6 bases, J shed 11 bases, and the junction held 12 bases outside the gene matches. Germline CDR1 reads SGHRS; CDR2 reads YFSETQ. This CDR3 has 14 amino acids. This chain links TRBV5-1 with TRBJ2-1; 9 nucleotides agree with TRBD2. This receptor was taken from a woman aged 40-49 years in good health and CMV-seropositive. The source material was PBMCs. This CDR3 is CASTGLATSGQQFF. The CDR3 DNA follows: TGCGCCAGCACGGGACTAGCAACCTCGGGTCAGCAGTTCTTC. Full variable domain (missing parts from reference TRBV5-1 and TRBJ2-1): KAGVTQTPRYLIKTRGQQVTLSCSPISGHRSVSWYQQTPGQGLQFLFEYFSETQRNKGNFPGRFSGRQFSNSRSEMNVSTLELGDSALYLCASTGLATSGQQFFGPGTRLTVL.